This T cell receptor beta chain came from a study of CD8+CD57+ T cells in acquired aplastic anemia. Across the whole study: DNA per sorted CD4+ or CD8+ sample ranged about 0.17 to 30 ug, averaging about 2.9 ug.

The study, taken as a whole, reports: CD8+ Simpson's diversity in patients was not significantly different from that in controls.

By flow cytometry, patients selected for sequencing had shown an expansion of CD8+CD57+ cells. Severe acquired aplastic anemia was diagnosed in all patients. By the time of blood sampling, patients had still received no therapy. Both TCR beta VDJ combination and CDR3 sequence profiling were carried out. Genomic DNA was the template for this profiling. TCRdb independently ran MiXCR on the reads; one entry per CDR3 protein. The sample holds 450,000 to 600,000 distinct CDR3 sequences, around 30% seen once. This clonotype came up many times. Its antigen is unknown. This sequence was found in a human donor with aplastic anemia. Sequencing was carried out using sorted CD4+, CD8+, or CD8+CD57+ T cells (not recorded which) from PBMCs.

CDR3 residues: CASSNGGSLSYEQYF. CDR3 coding DNA: TGTGCCAGTAGTAATGGCGGGTCTCTCTCCTACGAGCAGTACTTC. This chain links TRBV19 with TRBJ2-7; a possible D gene is TRBD2 (5 bases). This CDR3 contains 15 residues. Looked up from germline, CDR1 is LNHDA and CDR2 is SQIVND (reference sequence). The V gene lost 4 bases and the J gene lost 0 bases, with 13 bases spanning the gap.